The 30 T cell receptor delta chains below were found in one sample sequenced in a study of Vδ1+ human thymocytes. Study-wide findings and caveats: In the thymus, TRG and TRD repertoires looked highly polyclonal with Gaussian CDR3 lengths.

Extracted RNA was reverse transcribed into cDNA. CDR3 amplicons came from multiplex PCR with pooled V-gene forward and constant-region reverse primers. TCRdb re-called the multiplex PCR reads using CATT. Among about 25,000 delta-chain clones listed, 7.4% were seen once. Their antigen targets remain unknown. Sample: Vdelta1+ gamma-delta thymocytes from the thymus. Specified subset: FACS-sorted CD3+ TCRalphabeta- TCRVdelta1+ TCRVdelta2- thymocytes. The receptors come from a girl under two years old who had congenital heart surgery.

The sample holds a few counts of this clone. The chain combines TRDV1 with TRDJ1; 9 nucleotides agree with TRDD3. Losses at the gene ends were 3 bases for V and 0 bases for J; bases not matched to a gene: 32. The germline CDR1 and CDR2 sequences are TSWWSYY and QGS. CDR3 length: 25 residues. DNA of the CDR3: TGTGCTCTTGGGGATGGACTATCCGGGTACACCCCTTTAAGTGGGGATACGCAGGACACCGATAAACTCATCTTT. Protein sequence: CALGDGLSGYTPLSGDTQDTDKLIF.

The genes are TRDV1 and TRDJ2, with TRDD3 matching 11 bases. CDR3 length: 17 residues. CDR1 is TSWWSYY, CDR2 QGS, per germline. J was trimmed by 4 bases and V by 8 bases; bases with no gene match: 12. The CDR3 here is CALFTLGDTLSTAQLFF. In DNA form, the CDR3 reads TGTGCTCTTTTCACCCTGGGGGATACCTTATCGACAGCACAACTCTTCTTT.

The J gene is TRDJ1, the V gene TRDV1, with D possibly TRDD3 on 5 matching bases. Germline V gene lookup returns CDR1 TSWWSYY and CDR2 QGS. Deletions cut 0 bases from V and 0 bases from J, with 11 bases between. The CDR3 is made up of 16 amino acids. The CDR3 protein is CALGELWVFDTDKLIF. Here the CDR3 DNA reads TGTGCTCTTGGGGAACTCTGGGTGTTTGACACCGATAAACTCATCTTT.

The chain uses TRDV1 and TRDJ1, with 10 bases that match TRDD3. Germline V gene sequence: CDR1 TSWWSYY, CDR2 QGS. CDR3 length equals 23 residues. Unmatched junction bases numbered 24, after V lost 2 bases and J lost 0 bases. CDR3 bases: TGTGCTCTTGGGGAAGAATCCCACGGTGGGGGATACAAGGGTCCCTTTTACACCGATAAACTCATCTTT. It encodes CALGEESHGGGYKGPFYTDKLIF.

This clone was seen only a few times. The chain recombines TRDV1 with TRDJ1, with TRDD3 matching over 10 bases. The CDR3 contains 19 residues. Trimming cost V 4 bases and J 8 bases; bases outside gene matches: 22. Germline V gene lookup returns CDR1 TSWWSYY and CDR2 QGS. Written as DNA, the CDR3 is TGTGCTCTTGGGGGCTGTCCGCTAGTGTCCCATACTGGGGGATTGAAACTCATCTTT. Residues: CALGGCPLVSHTGGLKLIF.

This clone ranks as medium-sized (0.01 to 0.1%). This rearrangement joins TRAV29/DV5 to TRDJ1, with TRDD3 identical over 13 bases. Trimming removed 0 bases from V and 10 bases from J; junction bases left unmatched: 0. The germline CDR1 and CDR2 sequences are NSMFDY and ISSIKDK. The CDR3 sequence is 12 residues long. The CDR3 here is CAASDWGIRLIF. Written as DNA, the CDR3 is TGTGCAGCAAGCGACTGGGGGATACGACTCATCTTT.

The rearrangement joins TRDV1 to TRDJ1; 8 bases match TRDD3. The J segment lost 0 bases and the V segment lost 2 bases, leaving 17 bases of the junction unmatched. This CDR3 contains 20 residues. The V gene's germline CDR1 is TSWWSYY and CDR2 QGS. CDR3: CALGELGPEHWGLYTDKLIF. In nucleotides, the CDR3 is TGTGCTCTTGGGGAATTGGGTCCGGAACACTGGGGGTTATACACCGATAAACTCATCTTT.

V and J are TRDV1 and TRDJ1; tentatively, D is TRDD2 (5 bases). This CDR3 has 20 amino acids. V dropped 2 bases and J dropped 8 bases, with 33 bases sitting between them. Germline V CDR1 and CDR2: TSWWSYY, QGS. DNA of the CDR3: TGTGCTCTTGGGGAAGGAATTAGGCCTTCTCCATTACCCATCCGACAAAAACTCATCTTT. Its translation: CALGEGIRPSPLPIRQKLIF.

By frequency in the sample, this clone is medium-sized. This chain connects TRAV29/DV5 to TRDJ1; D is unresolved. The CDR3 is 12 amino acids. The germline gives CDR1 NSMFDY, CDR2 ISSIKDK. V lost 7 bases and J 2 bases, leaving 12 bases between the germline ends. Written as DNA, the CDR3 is TGTGCACCTTATAGGTTAACCGATAAACTCATCTTT. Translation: CAPYRLTDKLIF.

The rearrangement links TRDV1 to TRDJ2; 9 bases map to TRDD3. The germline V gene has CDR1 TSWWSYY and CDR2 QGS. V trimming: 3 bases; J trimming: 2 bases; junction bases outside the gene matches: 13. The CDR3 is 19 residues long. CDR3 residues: CALGDPWGIPGKLTAQLFF. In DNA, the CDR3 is TGTGCTCTTGGGGACCCCTGGGGGATCCCCGGGAAGTTGACAGCACAACTCTTCTTT.

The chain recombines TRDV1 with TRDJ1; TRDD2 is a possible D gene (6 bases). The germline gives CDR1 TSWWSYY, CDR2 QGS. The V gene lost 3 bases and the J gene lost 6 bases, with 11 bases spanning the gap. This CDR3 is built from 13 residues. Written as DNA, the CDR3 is TGTGCTCTTGGGGACCTTCCCGCATATAAACTCATCTTT. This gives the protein CALGDLPAYKLIF.

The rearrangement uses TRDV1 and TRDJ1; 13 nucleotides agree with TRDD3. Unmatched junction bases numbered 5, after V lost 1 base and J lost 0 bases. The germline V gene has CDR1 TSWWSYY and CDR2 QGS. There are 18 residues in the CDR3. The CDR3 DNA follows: TGTGCTCTTGGGGAACGCTACTGGGGGATACGCGACACCGATAAACTCATCTTT. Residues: CALGERYWGIRDTDKLIF.

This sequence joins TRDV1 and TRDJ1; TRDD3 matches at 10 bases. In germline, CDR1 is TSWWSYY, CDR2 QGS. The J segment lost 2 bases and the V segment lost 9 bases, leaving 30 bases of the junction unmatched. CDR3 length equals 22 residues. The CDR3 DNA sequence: TGTGCTCTCTACGCTACTGGGGGATCCTTCGAACCTCTTCTAGCCGCAACCGATAAACTCATCTTT. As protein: CALYATGGSFEPLLAATDKLIF.

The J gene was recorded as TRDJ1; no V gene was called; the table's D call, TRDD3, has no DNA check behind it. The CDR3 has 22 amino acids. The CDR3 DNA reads TGTGCTCTTGGGGAACTACCCGCCTCCAGTTTACGAGGGGACCTATACACCGATAAACTCATCTTT. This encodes CALGELPASSLRGDLYTDKLIF.

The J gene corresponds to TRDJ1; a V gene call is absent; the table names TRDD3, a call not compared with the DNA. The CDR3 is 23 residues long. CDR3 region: CALGERRYPPFLVLGDNTDKLIF. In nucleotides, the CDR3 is TGTGCTCTTGGGGAACGACGTTATCCCCCTTTCCTCGTACTGGGGGACAACACCGATAAACTCATCTTT.

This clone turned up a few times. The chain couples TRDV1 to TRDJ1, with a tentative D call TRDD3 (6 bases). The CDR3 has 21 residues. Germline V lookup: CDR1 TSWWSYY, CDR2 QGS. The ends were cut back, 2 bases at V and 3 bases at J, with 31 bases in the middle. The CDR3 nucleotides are TGTGCTCTTGGGGAAGTTTTCGTCCCATTGGGGGCCCCGAAGGGGTCCGATAAACTCATCTTT. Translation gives CALGEVFVPLGAPKGSDKLIF.

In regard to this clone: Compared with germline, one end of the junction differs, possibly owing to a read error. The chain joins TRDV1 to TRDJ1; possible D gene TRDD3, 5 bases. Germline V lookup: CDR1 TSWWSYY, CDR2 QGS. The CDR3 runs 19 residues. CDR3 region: CALGELKELARWYRPKLIF. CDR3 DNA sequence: TGCGCTCTTGGGGAACTCAAGGAGCTCGCCCGCTGGTATAGACCTAAACTCATCTTT.

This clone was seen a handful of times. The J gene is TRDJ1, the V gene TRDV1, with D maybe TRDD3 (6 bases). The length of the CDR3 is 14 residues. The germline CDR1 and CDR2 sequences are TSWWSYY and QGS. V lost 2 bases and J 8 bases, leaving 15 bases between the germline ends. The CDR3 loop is CALGEDAGEKKLIF. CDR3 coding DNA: TGTGCTCTTGGGGAAGACGCGGGGGAGAAAAAACTCATCTTT.

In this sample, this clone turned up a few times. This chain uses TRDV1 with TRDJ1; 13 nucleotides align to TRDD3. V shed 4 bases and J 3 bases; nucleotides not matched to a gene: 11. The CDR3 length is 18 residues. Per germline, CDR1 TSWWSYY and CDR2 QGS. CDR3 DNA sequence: TGTGCTCTTGGGGCCCAGACCCTGACTGGGGGATACGCCGATAAACTCATCTTT. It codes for CALGAQTLTGGYADKLIF.

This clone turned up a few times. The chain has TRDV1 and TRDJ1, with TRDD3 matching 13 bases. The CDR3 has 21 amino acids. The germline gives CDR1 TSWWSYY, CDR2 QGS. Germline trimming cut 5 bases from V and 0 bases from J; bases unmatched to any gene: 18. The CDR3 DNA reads TGTGCTCTTGGGCCAGCCTTCCTCCCACTGGGGGATACGGTGGACACCGATAAACTCATCTTT. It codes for CALGPAFLPLGDTVDTDKLIF.

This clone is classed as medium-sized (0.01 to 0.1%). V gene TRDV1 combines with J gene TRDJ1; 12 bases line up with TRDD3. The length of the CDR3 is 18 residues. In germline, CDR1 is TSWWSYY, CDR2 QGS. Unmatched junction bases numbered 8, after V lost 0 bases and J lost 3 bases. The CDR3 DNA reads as TGTGCTCTTGGGGAACTCTACTGGGGGATACCGAAAGCCGATAAACTCATCTTT. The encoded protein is CALGELYWGIPKADKLIF.

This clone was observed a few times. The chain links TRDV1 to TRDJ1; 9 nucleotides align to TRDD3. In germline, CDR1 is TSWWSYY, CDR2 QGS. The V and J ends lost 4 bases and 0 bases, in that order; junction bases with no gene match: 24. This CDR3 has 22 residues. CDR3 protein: CALGGRGPLVRGIHVDTDKLIF. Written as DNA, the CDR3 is TGTGCTCTTGGGGGCCGCGGGCCTTTGGTCCGGGGGATACACGTTGACACCGATAAACTCATCTTT.

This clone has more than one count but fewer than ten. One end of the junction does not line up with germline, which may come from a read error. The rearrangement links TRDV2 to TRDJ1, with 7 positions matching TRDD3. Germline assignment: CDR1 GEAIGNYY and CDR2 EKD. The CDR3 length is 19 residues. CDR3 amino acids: CARDTLLRSGYARTDKLIF. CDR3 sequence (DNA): TGTGCCCGTGACACCCTCCTCAGGAGTGGATACGCGCGCACCGATAAACTCATCTTT.

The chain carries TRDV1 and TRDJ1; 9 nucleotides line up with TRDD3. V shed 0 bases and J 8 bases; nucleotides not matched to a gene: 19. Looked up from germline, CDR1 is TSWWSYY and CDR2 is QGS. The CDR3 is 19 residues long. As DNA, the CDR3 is TGTGCTCTTGGGGAACTCCGAGGCCTTCCCGATCGCTGGGGGATCAAACTCATCTTT. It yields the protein CALGELRGLPDRWGIKLIF.

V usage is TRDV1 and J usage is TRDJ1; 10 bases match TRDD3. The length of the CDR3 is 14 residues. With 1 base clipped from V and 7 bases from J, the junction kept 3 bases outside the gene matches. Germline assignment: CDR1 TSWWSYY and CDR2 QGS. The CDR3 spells CALGEQLGDVKLIF. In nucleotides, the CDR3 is TGTGCTCTTGGGGAACAACTGGGGGATGTTAAACTCATCTTT.

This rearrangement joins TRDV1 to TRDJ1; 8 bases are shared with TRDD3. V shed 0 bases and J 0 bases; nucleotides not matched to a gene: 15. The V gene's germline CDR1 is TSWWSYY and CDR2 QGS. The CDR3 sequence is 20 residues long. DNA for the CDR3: TGTGCTCTTGGGGAACTCAGGGTCCTACTACTGGGGGGCCACACCGATAAACTCATCTTT. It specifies CALGELRVLLLGGHTDKLIF.

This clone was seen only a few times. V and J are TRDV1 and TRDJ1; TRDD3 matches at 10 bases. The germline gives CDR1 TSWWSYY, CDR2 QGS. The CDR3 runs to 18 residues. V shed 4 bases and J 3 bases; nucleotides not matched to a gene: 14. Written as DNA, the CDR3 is TGTGCTCTTGGGGGCCATAAGTTCCGGGGGATACGTGCCGATAAACTCATCTTT. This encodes CALGGHKFRGIRADKLIF.

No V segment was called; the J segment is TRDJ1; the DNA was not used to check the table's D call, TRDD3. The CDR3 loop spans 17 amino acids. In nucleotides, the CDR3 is TGTGCTCTTGGGGAACTAGAGATAACTCCCGACACCGATAAACTCATCTTT. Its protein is CALGELEITPDTDKLIF.

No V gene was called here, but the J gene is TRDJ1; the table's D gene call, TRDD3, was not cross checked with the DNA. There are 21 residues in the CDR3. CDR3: CALGEPWGEGGFGMYTDKLIF. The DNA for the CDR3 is TGTGCTCTTGGGGAACCGTGGGGAGAGGGGGGATTCGGAATGTACACCGATAAACTCATCTTT.

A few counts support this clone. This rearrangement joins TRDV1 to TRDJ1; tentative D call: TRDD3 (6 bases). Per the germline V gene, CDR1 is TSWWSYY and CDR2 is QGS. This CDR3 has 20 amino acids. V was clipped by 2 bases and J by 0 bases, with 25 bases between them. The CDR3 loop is CALGESRCLGTGEYTDKLIF. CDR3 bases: TGTGCTCTTGGGGAATCCCGCTGCCTGGGGACCGGGGAGTACACCGATAAACTCATCTTT.